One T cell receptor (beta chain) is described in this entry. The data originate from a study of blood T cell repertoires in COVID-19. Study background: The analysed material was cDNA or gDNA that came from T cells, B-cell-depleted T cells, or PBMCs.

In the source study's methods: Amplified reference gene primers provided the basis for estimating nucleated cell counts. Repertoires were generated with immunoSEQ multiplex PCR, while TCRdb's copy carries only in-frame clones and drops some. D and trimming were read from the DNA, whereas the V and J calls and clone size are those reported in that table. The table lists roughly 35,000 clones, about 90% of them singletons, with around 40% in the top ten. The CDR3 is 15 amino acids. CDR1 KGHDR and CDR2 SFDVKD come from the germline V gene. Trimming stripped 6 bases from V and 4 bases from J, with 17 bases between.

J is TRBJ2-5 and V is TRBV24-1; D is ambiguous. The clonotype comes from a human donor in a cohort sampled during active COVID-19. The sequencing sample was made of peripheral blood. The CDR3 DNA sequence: TGTGCCACCAGTTTGGCAGGCCATACCCTAGAGACCCAGTACTTC. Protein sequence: CATSLAGHTLETQYF.